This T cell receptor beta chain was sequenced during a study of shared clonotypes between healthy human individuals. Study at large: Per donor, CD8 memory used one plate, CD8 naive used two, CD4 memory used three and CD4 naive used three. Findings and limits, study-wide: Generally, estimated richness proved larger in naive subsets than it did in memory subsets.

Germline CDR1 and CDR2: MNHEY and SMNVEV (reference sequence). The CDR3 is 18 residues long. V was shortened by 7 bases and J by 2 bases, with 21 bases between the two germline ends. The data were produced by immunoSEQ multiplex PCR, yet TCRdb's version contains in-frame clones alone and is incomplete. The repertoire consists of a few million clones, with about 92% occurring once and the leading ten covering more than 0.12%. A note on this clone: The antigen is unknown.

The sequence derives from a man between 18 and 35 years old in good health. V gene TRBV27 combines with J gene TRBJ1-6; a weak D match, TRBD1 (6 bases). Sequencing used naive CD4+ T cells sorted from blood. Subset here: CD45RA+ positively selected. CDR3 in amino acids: CASTLAAGAGAYNSPLHF. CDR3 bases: TGTGCCAGCACATTGGCGGCGGGGGCCGGCGCCTATAATTCACCCCTCCACTTT.